Below, 16 T cell receptor beta chains from the same sample are listed, as sequenced in a study of blood T cells in healthy people across ages. Then a second PCR, running roughly 7 to 11 cycles, was carried out with a sample-barcoded 5' primer and a J-beta primer mix. TCRdb passed the 5' RACE reads through MiXCR, listing each CDR3 protein once. This table has over 950,000 distinct CDR3 sequences, 35% to 40% appearing once. The sample consisted of blood. Source of these receptors: a man between 18 and 29 years old in good health.

This clonotype was observed a handful of times. This rearrangement joins TRBV20-1 to TRBJ2-3; 8 bases match TRBD2. Germline trimming cut 4 bases from V and 1 base from J; bases unmatched to any gene: 7. Germline CDR1 is DFQATT and CDR2 is SNEGSKA (reference sequence). The CDR3 is 15 residues long. The CDR3 region has the DNA TGCAGTGCTACCACCGGGACTAGGGGCACAGATACGCAGTATTTT. Translated: CSATTGTRGTDTQYF.

The chain has TRBV4-2 and TRBJ1-2; a weak D match, TRBD1 (5 bases). Looked up from germline, CDR1 is LGHNA and CDR2 is YNFKEQ. The CDR3 is 14 amino acids. V was trimmed by 4 bases and J by 8 bases, leaving 17 bases between them. The CDR3 loop is CASSRGTELWGYTF. In nucleotides, the CDR3 is TGTGCCAGCAGCCGAGGGACGGAACTATGGGGCTACACCTTC.

This clonotype came up a few times. CDR3 protein: CSARGTSGGDNEQFF. CDR3 nucleotide sequence: TGCAGTGCTAGAGGGACTAGCGGGGGGGACAATGAGCAGTTCTTC. V usage is TRBV20-1 and J usage is TRBJ2-1; TRBD2 agrees at 15 bases. The germline V gene encodes CDR1 DFQATT and CDR2 SNEGSKA (reference sequence). The CDR3 loop spans 15 amino acids. V lost 1 base to trimming and J lost 5 bases; unmatched junction nucleotides: 0.

The chain employs TRBV11-3 and TRBJ2-3, with D tentatively TRBD2 (6 bases). The V gene lost 4 bases and the J gene lost 13 bases, with 18 bases spanning the gap. The CDR3 sequence is 13 residues long. Germline loops: CDR1 SGHNT, CDR2 YENEEA. Here the CDR3 reads CASSSRGGGGKYF. The DNA of the CDR3 is TGTGCCAGCAGCTCAAGGGGTGGCGGCGGGAAGTATTTT.

This clonotype was detected a few times. The chain has TRBV7-9 and TRBJ2-1; no clear D. There are 15 residues in the CDR3. Germline CDR1 SEHNR, CDR2 FQNEAQ (reference sequence). V lost 2 bases and J 7 bases, leaving 15 bases between the germline ends. The DNA of the CDR3 is TGTGCCAGCAGCTTAAACATAGGCTCTGGGAATGAGCAGTTCTTC. This encodes CASSLNIGSGNEQFF.

V usage is TRBV4-3 and J usage is TRBJ2-2; a possible D gene is TRBD1 (5 bases). The germline V and J ends were trimmed by 1 base and 0 bases, with 9 bases remaining between them. Germline V gives CDR1 LGHNA, CDR2 YSLEER. CDR3 length: 16 amino acids. This chain's CDR3 is CASSQVDRSNTGELFF. Written as DNA, the CDR3 is TGCGCCAGCAGCCAAGTTGACAGATCGAACACCGGGGAGCTGTTTTTT.

This clonotype came up many times. For the CDR3, the DNA is TGTGCCAGCAGTTTAGGTCCTGAAAAACTGTTTTTT. Translating gives CASSLGPEKLFF. The chain combines TRBV12-3 or TRBV12-4 with TRBJ1-4; D is uncertain. V dropped 1 base and J dropped 7 bases, with 4 bases sitting between them. The CDR3 is 12 residues long.

This chain links TRBV28 with TRBJ1-2; tentatively, D is TRBD1 (6 bases). The germline CDR1 and CDR2 sequences are MDHEN and SYDVKM. Trimming stripped 6 bases from V and 5 bases from J, with 13 bases between. The CDR3 is 13 amino acids. The CDR3 nucleotides read TGTGCCAGCAGACTGGACAGAGAATATGGCTACACCTTC. It is translated as CASRLDREYGYTF.

This chain connects TRBV20-1 to TRBJ2-7, with D possibly TRBD1 on 5 matching bases. Germline lookup yields CDR1 DFQATT and CDR2 SNEGSKA (reference sequence). Deletions cut 6 bases from V and 1 base from J, with 13 bases between. There are 13 residues in the CDR3. CDR3: CSAAPTDSYEQYF. The DNA for the CDR3 is TGCAGTGCCGCACCGACAGATTCCTACGAGCAGTACTTC.

This chain connects TRBV18 to TRBJ2-3; 12 positions agree with TRBD2. CDR1 is KGHSH and CDR2 is LQKENI in the germline V gene. After removal of 2 bases from V and 0 bases from J, the junction contained 6 bases not matched to a gene. The length of the CDR3 is 18 residues. Here the CDR3 DNA reads TGTGCCAGCTCACCAACGACCGGACTAGCGGGGAGCACAGATACGCAGTATTTT. This encodes CASSPTTGLAGSTDTQYF.

This clonotype was counted a few times. The chain employs TRBV29-1 and TRBJ2-3; D unresolved. The ends were cut back, 4 bases at V and 2 bases at J, with 13 bases in the middle. Germline V lookup: CDR1 SQVTM, CDR2 ANQGSEA. The CDR3 loop spans 14 amino acids. CDR3 in amino acids: CSVGVAGSTDTQYF. DNA of the CDR3: TGCAGCGTTGGAGTTGCAGGCTCCACAGATACGCAGTATTTT.

The chain combines TRBV5-1 with TRBJ1-1; D gene ambiguous. In germline, CDR1 is SGHRS, CDR2 YFSETQ. V was trimmed by 1 base and J by 5 bases, leaving 12 bases between them. The CDR3 spans 14 residues. The CDR3 DNA is TGCGCCAGCAGCTTGACCCTCGGGAGGACTGAAGCTTTCTTT. This codes for CASSLTLGRTEAFF.

This clonotype was observed many times. The rearrangement uses TRBV12-3 or TRBV12-4 and TRBJ1-1; no definite D call. The ends were cut back, 4 bases at V and 0 bases at J, with 9 bases in the middle. The CDR3 extends over 14 amino acids. The CDR3 DNA sequence: TGTGCCAGCAGTTCCCGAGGGATGAACACTGAAGCTTTCTTT. Translating it yields CASSSRGMNTEAFF.

The CDR3 nucleotides read TGCGCCAGCAGCCAAGCCCCAGGTCTCGAATCGGGCTACACCTTC. Its protein product is CASSQAPGLESGYTF. The rearrangement uses TRBV4-1 and TRBJ1-2; no clear D gene. This CDR3 has 15 amino acids. The V end lost 1 base, the J end lost 8 bases, and 17 bases lay between the germline ends. The germline V gene has CDR1 MGHRA and CDR2 YSYEKL.

This clonotype came up a few times. The J gene is TRBJ2-4, the V gene TRBV27, with D unclear. Germline V gene data show CDR1 as MNHEY and CDR2 as SMNVEV (reference sequence). With 3 bases removed from V and 0 bases from J, the gap between germline ends came to 12 bases. CDR3 length: 16 amino acids. The CDR3 DNA sequence: TGTGCCAGCAGTTTGTCGGAAAATCTAGCCAAAAACATTCAGTACTTC. This gives the protein CASSLSENLAKNIQYF.

Points on this clonotype: At one of its ends the junction is not consistent with the germline gene, which may arise from a read error. The rearrangement joins TRBV7-2 to TRBJ1-6; D gene uncertain. CDR1 is SGHTA, CDR2 FQGNSA, per germline. The CDR3 covers 15 residues. The CDR3 DNA follows: TGTGCCGGCAGCTTAGTAGGCTCCTATAATTCACCCCTCCACTTT. It translates to CAGSLVGSYNSPLHF. The full variable domain, in which reference TRBV7-2 and TRBJ1-6 provide the parts outside the CDR3, is GAGVSQSPSNKVTEKGKDVELRCDPISGHTALYWYRQSLGQGLEFLIYFQGNSAPDKSGLPSDRFSAERTGGSVSTLTIQRTQQEDSAVYLCAGSLVGSYNSPLHFGNGTRLTVT.